The next 24 T cell receptor beta chains were all read from a single sample in a study of T cell responses to AZD1222 COVID-19 vaccine. TCRdb keeps only in-frame clones here, not all; method: immunoSEQ multiplex PCR. This sample has fewer than 40,000 clones, with around 90% found just once. The sequences come from peripheral blood, collected 28 days after the second dose of the MenACWY control vaccine. The receptors here all came from an adult who received the MenACWY meningococcal vaccine as a control.

The V call is TRBV5-1, the J call TRBJ1-4; D is perhaps TRBD1 (5 bases). Germline values: CDR1 SGHRS, CDR2 YFSETQ. Trimming shortened V by 5 bases and J by 2 bases, and 13 bases separated the two germline ends. This CDR3 region has 15 residues. The CDR3 DNA follows: TGCGCCAGCAGGGACAACGGTGGGACTAATGAAAAACTGTTTTTT. It yields the protein CASRDNGGTNEKLFF.

This chain connects TRBV18 to TRBJ2-7, with TRBD1 identical over 11 bases. With V trimmed by 4 bases and J by 4 bases, 3 bases remained unmatched. The CDR3 runs to 14 residues. Germline lookup yields CDR1 KGHSH and CDR2 LQKENI. Here the CDR3 DNA reads TGTGCCAGCTCACTGGACAGGGGGCGATACGAGCAGTACTTC. The encoded protein is CASSLDRGRYEQYF.

The chain employs TRBV29-1 and TRBJ2-1, with D maybe TRBD1 (5 bases). Trimming took off 4 bases at V and 4 bases at J, with 11 bases between the two ends. This CDR3 contains 13 residues. Germline V gives CDR1 SQVTM, CDR2 ANQGSEA. CDR3 bases: TGCAGCGTTGTGCAGGGTCGATACAATGAGCAGTTCTTC. Translating gives CSVVQGRYNEQFF.

This sequence joins TRBV9 and TRBJ2-3; the D is unclear. V lost 3 bases and J lost 5, with 7 bases in between. CDR3 length: 12 amino acids. In germline, CDR1 is SGDLS, CDR2 YYNGEE. In DNA form, the CDR3 reads TGTGCCAGCAGCGCCGGCCTAGATACGCAGTATTTT. It is translated as CASSAGLDTQYF.

This chain links TRBV19 with TRBJ2-1; 10 nucleotides align to TRBD2. The CDR3 has 15 residues. Germline CDR1 reads LNHDA; CDR2 reads SQIVND (reference sequence). Unmatched junction bases numbered 9, after V lost 9 bases and J lost 4 bases. CDR3 in DNA: TGTGCCAGCAAACCCGGGACTAGCGTTTACAATGAGCAGTTCTTC. This codes for CASKPGTSVYNEQFF.

This sequence joins TRBV18 and TRBJ2-3, with unresolved D. Germline V gives CDR1 KGHSH, CDR2 LQKENI. The V gene lost 5 bases and the J gene lost 4 bases, with 10 bases spanning the gap. The CDR3 is 13 amino acids. CDR3 region: CASSETRSDTQYF. The CDR3 DNA reads as TGTGCCAGCTCAGAGACACGTTCAGATACGCAGTATTTT.

This sequence joins TRBV4-1 and TRBJ2-3, with D possibly TRBD2 on 6 matching bases. Trimming took 4 bases from V and 0 from J, leaving 11 bases between them. CDR3 length: 15 residues. Germline V gene sequence: CDR1 MGHRA, CDR2 YSYEKL. The CDR3 protein is CASSPDGGSTDTQYF. CDR3 coding DNA: TGCGCCAGCAGCCCCGACGGGGGTAGCACAGATACGCAGTATTTT.

V is TRBV6-5 and J is TRBJ2-1; D remains ambiguous. This CDR3 contains 15 residues. V lost 6 bases and J 0 bases, leaving 12 bases between the germline ends. CDR1 and CDR2 from the germline V gene are MNHEY and SVGAGI. The CDR3 DNA follows: TGTGCCAGCAGATCCGACCCGACCTCCTACAATGAGCAGTTCTTC. Translated: CASRSDPTSYNEQFF.

The rearrangement links TRBV30 to TRBJ1-1; 7 bases agree with TRBD1. The CDR3 totals 13 residues. Trimming cost V 5 bases and J 0 bases; bases outside gene matches: 3. Germline V gives CDR1 GTSNPN, CDR2 SVGIG (reference sequence). CDR3 region: CAWAGQMNTEAFF. The CDR3 DNA reads TGTGCCTGGGCGGGACAGATGAACACTGAAGCTTTCTTT.

The chain employs TRBV28 and TRBJ2-7, with TRBD1 matching over 8 bases. V was pared by 6 bases and J by 5 bases, with 12 bases of the junction left unmatched. This CDR3 contains 15 residues. The germline V gene encodes CDR1 MDHEN and CDR2 SYDVKM. CDR3 loop: CASRASGQGLHEQYF. DNA of the CDR3: TGTGCCAGCAGGGCATCTGGACAGGGTCTGCACGAGCAGTACTTC.

V gene TRBV6-5 combines with J gene TRBJ2-3, with TRBD2 matching over 12 bases. The junction had 6 bases not matched to a gene; V was cut back by 6 bases and J by 5 bases. The CDR3 runs to 15 residues. Germline V gene sequence: CDR1 MNHEY, CDR2 SVGAGI. The CDR3 coding sequence is TGTGCCAGCAGATTGACTAGCGGGAGAGGAGATACGCAGTATTTT. Amino acid sequence: CASRLTSGRGDTQYF.

The gene calls are TRBV3-1 (or the pseudogene TRBV3-2) and TRBJ1-3; 9 nucleotides align to TRBD1. Unmatched junction bases numbered 4, after V lost 4 bases and J lost 3 bases. Germline lookup yields CDR1 LGHDT and CDR2 YNNKEL (reference sequence). CDR3 length: 15 amino acids. CDR3 bases: TGTGCCAGCAGCCCCAGACAGGGGGTTGGAAACACCATATATTTT. The encoded protein is CASSPRQGVGNTIYF.

This clone came up once. The chain couples TRBV7-9 to TRBJ2-3; tentative D call: TRBD1 (6 bases). The germline V and J ends were trimmed by 4 bases and 2 bases, with 13 bases remaining between them. The CDR3 loop spans 15 amino acids. CDR1 and CDR2 from the germline V gene are SEHNR and FQNEAQ (reference sequence). Here the CDR3 reads CASSSRQAYTDTQYF. In nucleotides, the CDR3 is TGTGCCAGCAGCTCAAGACAGGCTTACACAGATACGCAGTATTTT.

This clone has just one count. In DNA form, the CDR3 reads TGCGCCAGCAGCCAAGTTGATCTCGGGATCATCACCGGGGAGCTGTTTTTT. This gives the protein CASSQVDLGIITGELFF. The gene calls are TRBV4-1 and TRBJ2-2; possible D gene TRBD2, 5 bases. Trimming removed 1 base at V and 4 bases at J, with 16 bases between. This CDR3 spans 17 amino acids. CDR1 and CDR2 (germline): MGHRA, YSYEKL.

J is TRBJ2-1 and V is TRBV5-1, with TRBD2 matching 7 bases. J was trimmed by 9 bases and V by 1 base; bases with no gene match: 10. Germline values: CDR1 SGHRS, CDR2 YFSETQ. The CDR3 sequence is 15 residues long. The CDR3 region has the DNA TGCGCCAGCAGCTTGTTGGGGGGGACGGAGAGTGAGCAGTTCTTC. Encoded protein: CASSLLGGTESEQFF.

This chain connects TRBV15 to TRBJ1-3, with D unclear. V lost 0 bases and J lost 8, with 8 bases in between. CDR1 is LNHNV, CDR2 YYDKDF, per germline (reference sequence). The CDR3 consists of 13 residues. This CDR3 is CATSRDYQDTIYF. The CDR3 region has the DNA TGTGCCACCAGCAGAGATTACCAGGACACCATATATTTT.

Only one count was recorded for this clone. The V and J genes are TRBV6-5 and TRBJ1-2; 8 bases fit TRBD1. This CDR3 comprises 13 residues. The germline CDR1 and CDR2 sequences are MNHEY and SVGAGI. V lost 7 bases to trimming and J lost 5 bases; unmatched junction nucleotides: 6. The CDR3 region has the DNA TGTGCCAGCACTCTGGACAGGGTTTATGGCTACACCTTC. Encoded protein: CASTLDRVYGYTF.

The rearrangement uses TRBV19 and TRBJ2-1, with D unclear. The CDR3 runs to 11 residues. Trimming took off 5 bases at V and 6 bases at J, with 5 bases between the two ends. Per the germline V gene, CDR1 is LNHDA and CDR2 is SQIVND (reference sequence). The chain's CDR3 is CASSLTNEQFF. CDR3 bases: TGTGCCAGTAGTCTTACCAATGAGCAGTTCTTC.

The gene calls are TRBV30 and TRBJ1-3; unclear D gene. The CDR3 spans 16 residues. Germline V CDR1 and CDR2: GTSNPN, SVGIG (reference sequence). V was cut by 0 bases and J by 0 bases, with 12 bases left in between. The CDR3 is CAWSVADGASGNTIYF. In DNA, the CDR3 is TGTGCCTGGAGTGTAGCCGACGGAGCCTCTGGAAACACCATATATTTT. Filled out from reference TRBV30 and TRBJ1-3, the complete variable domain reads SQTIHQWPATLVQPVGSPLSLECTVEGTSNPNLYWYRQAAGRGLQLLFYSVGIGQISSEVPQNLSASRPQDRQFILSSKKLLLSDSGFYLCAWSVADGASGNTIYFGEGSWLTVV.

This clone was seen just once. The genes are TRBV19 and TRBJ1-1; 7 bases fit TRBD1. Germline assignment: CDR1 LNHDA and CDR2 SQIVND (reference sequence). The CDR3 covers 14 residues. The junction had 8 bases not matched to a gene; V was cut back by 5 bases and J by 5 bases. CDR3 residues: CASSSQGGGTEAFF. The DNA of the CDR3 is TGTGCCAGTAGTTCGCAGGGGGGAGGGACTGAAGCTTTCTTT.

V gene TRBV5-4 combines with J gene TRBJ2-3; TRBD2 aligns across 14 bases. CDR3 size: 16 residues. CDR1 SGHNT and CDR2 YYREEE come from the germline V gene (reference sequence). V shed 5 bases, J shed 8 bases, and the junction held 10 bases outside the gene matches. CDR3 DNA: TGTGCCAGCAGGGAGGGACTAGCGGGAGTTCCTGTTACGCAGTATTTT. Its protein is CASREGLAGVPVTQYF.

This rearrangement joins TRBV6-5 to TRBJ1-3; maybe TRBD1 (5 bases). CDR3 size: 15 residues. Trimming shortened V by 6 bases and J by 2 bases, and 14 bases separated the two germline ends. The germline V gene has CDR1 MNHEY and CDR2 SVGAGI. CDR3 coding DNA: TGTGCCAGCAGCCCCCCCGGGGGTCCTGGAAACACCATATATTTT. As protein: CASSPPGGPGNTIYF.

The genes are TRBV2 and TRBJ1-4; no clear D. This CDR3 is 10 amino acids long. Trimming took 9 bases from V and 6 from J, leaving 5 bases between them. CDR1 and CDR2 from the germline V gene are SNHLY and FYNNEI. The CDR3 region is CASLDEKLFF. The DNA of the CDR3 is TGTGCCAGTCTGGATGAAAAACTGTTTTTT.

The rearrangement uses TRBV18 and TRBJ2-2; D is uncertain. Trimming left V 5 bases short and J 4 bases short, with 8 bases between. CDR3 size: 13 residues. The germline V gene has CDR1 KGHSH and CDR2 LQKENI. In DNA form, the CDR3 reads TGTGCCAGCTCATCGGACCTCACCGGGGAGCTGTTTTTT. Translating gives CASSSDLTGELFF. Combining the CDR3 with reference TRBV18 and TRBJ2-2 gives the whole variable domain NAGVMQNPRHLVRRRGQEARLRCSPMKGHSHVYWYRQLPEEGLKFMVYLQKENIIDESGMPKERFSAEFPKEGPSILRIQQVVRGDSAAYFCASSSDLTGELFFGEGSRLTVL.